This TCR gamma chain emerged from a study of γδ T cells in repeated Plasmodium falciparum infection. Bulk repertoires came from Vgamma9/Vdelta2+ or Vdelta2-negative gammadelta T cells flow-sorted from PBMC. Germline CDR1 EGSNGY, CDR2 YDSYNSKV. The CDR3 is 13 residues long. With V trimmed by 0 bases and J by 5 bases, 4 bases remained unmatched. There are many counts of this clone. The protein given by TCRdb reflects a much larger clone and differs at residue 7 from this DNA's translation, likely from a read error; the protein shown is the DNA's translation. TCRdb reanalyzed the multiplex PCR reads using CATT. The sample gives around 25,000 gamma-chain clones, 3% of which show up once; about 30% is in the top ten.

The V call is TRGV2, the J call TRGJ1 or TRGJ2. This receptor was obtained from a pool of human donors (malaria-infected and uninfected, not separated). The sample consisted of gamma-delta T cells from blood. The CDR3 DNA reads as TGTGCCACCTGGGACGGGCAAGATTATAAGAAACTCTTT. Encoded protein: CATWDGQDYKKLF.